The 26 T cell receptor beta chains below all came from one sample that was sequenced in a study of cytomegalovirus exposure and HLA in healthy donors. The primer mix had 60 Vbeta and 13 Jbeta primers. Data came from immunoSEQ multiplex PCR; TCRdb stores just in-frame clones and leaves some out. The repertoire holds 95,000 to 150,000 clones, with about 8.6% as singletons. The sequenced material came from PBMCs. The receptors were sampled from a woman aged 40 to 50 in good health and CMV-seropositive.

This chain joins TRBV5-4 and TRBJ1-1; D gene uncertain. Germline CDR1 and CDR2: SGHNT and YYREEE (reference sequence). The V end was cut by 0 bases, the J end by 4 bases, with 7 bases between. The length of the CDR3 is 13 residues. CDR3 coding DNA: TGTGCCAGCAGCTTGGACACAACCACTGAAGCTTTCTTT. Its translation is CASSLDTTTEAFF.

A few counts support this clone. The chain couples TRBV2 to TRBJ1-2, with a weak D call TRBD1 (5 bases). Germline V gene lookup returns CDR1 SNHLY and CDR2 FYNNEI. Between the trimmed V and J ends, which lost 4 bases and 4 bases, there was a span of 7 bases. The CDR3 contains 12 residues. The CDR3 DNA reads as TGTGCCAGCAGTGGACAGCTCTATGGCTACACCTTC. It encodes CASSGQLYGYTF.

This clone has more than one count but fewer than ten. The chain has TRBV5-6 and TRBJ2-5; tentatively, D is TRBD1 (6 bases). Trimming removed 1 base from V and 5 bases from J, with 15 bases in between. CDR1 SGHDT and CDR2 YYEEEE come from the germline V gene. CDR3 length equals 15 residues. CDR3 sequence (DNA): TGTGCCAGCAGCTTGTACACACAGGGAGAGGAGACCCAGTACTTC. It specifies CASSLYTQGEETQYF.

The genes are TRBV6-1 and TRBJ1-2; 7 nucleotides agree with TRBD1. The CDR3 totals 14 residues. J gave up 4 bases and V 3 bases, and 5 bases lay outside the gene matches. The germline V gene has CDR1 MNHNS and CDR2 SASEGT. The CDR3 DNA reads as TGTGCCAGCAGTGACCTGGACAGGACCTATGGCTACACCTTC. As protein: CASSDLDRTYGYTF.

This rearrangement joins TRBV20-1 to TRBJ1-2, with TRBD1 identical over 7 bases. The CDR3 has 11 amino acids. Germline CDR1 is DFQATT and CDR2 is SNEGSKA (reference sequence). Trimming removed 6 bases from V and 8 bases from J; junction bases left unmatched: 6. CDR3 region: CSARQGRGYTF. CDR3 nucleotides: TGCAGTGCCCGACAGGGTCGGGGCTACACCTTC.

V and J are TRBV7-9 and TRBJ2-1; 7 nucleotides align to TRBD2. The CDR3 loop spans 13 amino acids. Trimming cost V 8 bases and J 4 bases; bases outside gene matches: 5. Germline V gene data show CDR1 as SEHNR and CDR2 as FQNEAQ (reference sequence). This chain's CDR3 is CASGGVGYNEQFF. CDR3 in DNA: TGTGCCAGCGGGGGGGTCGGGTACAATGAGCAGTTCTTC.

This chain links TRBV18 with TRBJ2-7; D not certain. There are 13 residues in the CDR3. With 2 bases removed from V and 4 bases from J, the gap between germline ends came to 9 bases. Germline V gene sequence: CDR1 KGHSH, CDR2 LQKENI. As DNA, the CDR3 is TGTGCCAGCTCACCAAAAGACAAATACGAGCAGTACTTC. Its protein product is CASSPKDKYEQYF.

In regard to this clone: The same CDR3 also results from other DNA sequences found in this sample. The chain combines TRBV18 with TRBJ1-5; 7 bases agree with TRBD1. With V trimmed by 5 bases and J by 4 bases, 2 bases remained unmatched. Germline V lookup: CDR1 KGHSH, CDR2 LQKENI. CDR3 length: 13 residues. The CDR3 reads CASSSDRNQPQHF. DNA for the CDR3: TGTGCCAGCTCATCGGACAGGAATCAGCCCCAGCATTTT.

This rearrangement joins TRBV5-4 to TRBJ2-7; 7 bases agree with TRBD1. J was trimmed by 0 bases and V by 4 bases; bases with no gene match: 4. Germline V lookup: CDR1 SGHNT, CDR2 YYREEE (reference sequence). This CDR3 spans 14 amino acids. In nucleotides, the CDR3 is TGTGCCAGCAGCGTACGGGACAGCTCCTACGAGCAGTACTTC. Translating it yields CASSVRDSSYEQYF.

This clone was counted between two and nine times. The chain carries TRBV25-1 and TRBJ2-7, with TRBD1 identical over 7 bases. Germline V gives CDR1 MGHDK, CDR2 SYGVNS. V gave up 8 bases and J gave up 7 bases; unmatched junction bases: 5. The CDR3 has 11 residues. The CDR3 loop is CASSRGLEQYF. The CDR3 DNA follows: TGTGCCAGCTCCAGGGGGTTAGAGCAGTACTTC.

This chain connects TRBV30 to TRBJ1-2, with D perhaps TRBD1 (5 bases). Trimming left V 0 bases short and J 0 bases short, with 17 bases between. Germline values: CDR1 GTSNPN, CDR2 SVGIG (reference sequence). The length of the CDR3 is 17 residues. The chain's CDR3 is CAWSVMLPTGPNYGYTF. CDR3 nucleotide sequence: TGTGCCTGGAGTGTTATGCTCCCCACAGGCCCTAACTATGGCTACACCTTC.

A few counts support this clone. V is TRBV30 and J is TRBJ2-5, with unresolved D. This CDR3 has 13 residues. The V end lost 3 bases, the J end lost 5 bases, and 13 bases lay between the germline ends. Germline assignment: CDR1 GTSNPN and CDR2 SVGIG (reference sequence). CDR3 DNA sequence: TGTGCCTGGAGAAGGTACTCGCGGGAGACCCAGTACTTC. Amino acid sequence: CAWRRYSRETQYF.

This clone appeared a few times. The chain is built from TRBV12-5 and TRBJ1-5; no definite D call. The CDR3 length is 15 residues. Germline V lookup: CDR1 LGHNT, CDR2 FRNRAP. V was cut by 5 bases and J by 5 bases, with 16 bases left in between. CDR3 in amino acids: CASGSGSGWHQPQHF. The DNA for the CDR3 is TGTGCTAGTGGTAGTGGATCCGGGTGGCATCAGCCCCAGCATTTT.

In this sample, this clone turned up a few times. The V and J genes are TRBV5-6 and TRBJ2-2, with 8 bases fitting TRBD1. Germline CDR1 reads SGHDT; CDR2 reads YYEEEE. J gave up 1 base and V 2 bases, and 4 bases lay outside the gene matches. CDR3 size: 16 residues. The CDR3, as DNA: TGTGCCAGCAGCTTCCTTGGACAGGGGAACACCGGGGAGCTGTTTTTT. Translating it yields CASSFLGQGNTGELFF. Together with reference TRBV5-6 and TRBJ2-2, the CDR3 gives the full variable domain: DAGVTQSPTHLIKTRGQQVTLRCSPKSGHDTVSWYQQALGQGPQFIFQYYEEEERQRGNFPDRFSGHQFPNYSSELNVNALLLGDSALYLCASSFLGQGNTGELFFGEGSRLTVL.

The V call is TRBV10-3, the J call TRBJ2-5; TRBD1 matches at 7 bases. The CDR3 contains 16 residues. Germline-derived CDR1 and CDR2 are ENHRY and SYGVKD. The V segment lost 0 bases and the J segment 6 bases; nucleotides outside the gene matches: 10. The chain's CDR3 is CAISESQSGGDQTQYF. The CDR3 DNA is TGTGCCATCAGTGAGTCGCAGTCAGGGGGTGATCAGACCCAGTACTTC.

The chain is built from TRBV18 and TRBJ2-7; 8 bases are shared with TRBD1. This CDR3 contains 14 residues. Per the germline V gene, CDR1 is KGHSH and CDR2 is LQKENI. Trimming cost V 0 bases and J 5 bases; bases outside gene matches: 3. This chain's CDR3 is CASSPPDRAHEQYF. The CDR3 DNA follows: TGTGCCAGCTCACCACCGGACAGGGCCCACGAGCAGTACTTC.

This clone was picked up a small number of times. V gene TRBV12-5 combines with J gene TRBJ1-4; tentatively, D is TRBD1 (6 bases). The V end was cut by 2 bases, the J end by 0 bases, with 10 bases between. This CDR3 contains 16 residues. Germline V lookup: CDR1 LGHNT, CDR2 FRNRAP. DNA for the CDR3: TGTGCTAGTGGTTTGAGGGGGACAACAACTAATGAAAAACTGTTTTTT. Encoded protein: CASGLRGTTTNEKLFF.

This sequence joins TRBV18 and TRBJ2-2; a possible D gene is TRBD2 (6 bases). V was shortened by 5 bases and J by 2 bases, with 12 bases between the two germline ends. CDR1 is KGHSH and CDR2 is LQKENI in the germline V gene. CDR3 length: 15 amino acids. DNA of the CDR3: TGTGCCAGCTCATCATCGGGAGTCAACACCGGGGAGCTGTTTTTT. The encoded protein is CASSSSGVNTGELFF.

This clone turned up a few times. This chain joins TRBV11-2 and TRBJ1-2; no clear D. The CDR3 spans 14 residues. The V and J ends lost 5 bases and 2 bases respectively, with 12 bases between them. Germline lookup yields CDR1 SGHAT and CDR2 FQNNGV. The CDR3 DNA is TGTGCCAGCAGCAACGCGAGGGAGAACTATGGCTACACCTTC. Protein: CASSNARENYGYTF.

A few counts support this clone. The rearrangement uses TRBV28 and TRBJ2-1; TRBD2 agrees at 16 bases. Losses at the gene ends were 4 bases for V and 0 bases for J; bases not matched to a gene: 9. This CDR3 region has 20 residues. CDR1 is MDHEN and CDR2 is SYDVKM in the germline V gene. CDR3 region: CASSSPGLAGGPSSYNEQFF. The CDR3 DNA follows: TGTGCCAGCAGTTCTCCGGGACTAGCGGGGGGGCCTAGCTCCTACAATGAGCAGTTCTTC. The full variable domain, completed using reference TRBV28 and TRBJ2-1, is DVKVTQSSRYLVKRTGEKVFLECVQDMDHENMFWYRQDPGLGLRLIYFSYDVKMKEKGDIPEGYSVSREKKERFSLILESASTNQTSMYLCASSSPGLAGGPSSYNEQFFGPGTRLTVL.

The chain carries TRBV6-1 and TRBJ1-5, with D possibly matching TRBD1 (5 bases). CDR3 size: 15 residues. Germline V gives CDR1 MNHNS, CDR2 SASEGT. V lost 3 bases, J lost 0 bases, and 9 bases lay in between. CDR3 DNA: TGTGCCAGCAGTGAGTCAGGGTATAGCAATCAGCCCCAGCATTTT. Protein product: CASSESGYSNQPQHF.

This clone was found once. A read error may produce the germline difference seen at one junction end. The chain recombines TRBV30 with TRBJ2-7, with D possibly matching TRBD1 (5 bases). This CDR3 is 13 amino acids long. Germline-derived CDR1 and CDR2 are GTSNPN and SVGIG (reference sequence). The CDR3 loop is CAWSVAGWGEQSF. The DNA for the CDR3 is TGTGCCTGGAGTGTAGCCGGGTGGGGCGAGCAGTCCTTC.

J is TRBJ2-1 and V is TRBV5-4; D ambiguous. This CDR3 spans 14 amino acids. CDR1 SGHNT and CDR2 YYREEE come from the germline V gene (reference sequence). The V end lost 2 bases, the J end lost 0 bases, and 6 bases lay between the germline ends. CDR3 coding DNA: TGTGCCAGCAGCTTACCGAGCTCCTACAATGAGCAGTTCTTC. Amino acid sequence: CASSLPSSYNEQFF.

This chain uses TRBV30 with TRBJ1-6, with D perhaps matching TRBD1 (6 bases). The CDR3 is made up of 14 amino acids. Trimming removed 2 bases at V and 10 bases at J, with 15 bases between. Germline CDR1 and CDR2: GTSNPN and SVGIG (reference sequence). Here the CDR3 reads CAWSSNTGKSPLHF. As DNA, the CDR3 is TGTGCCTGGAGTTCGAATACAGGGAAATCACCCCTCCACTTT.

This clone was counted between two and nine times. The rearrangement joins TRBV7-2 to TRBJ1-1, with D possibly matching TRBD1 (5 bases). The CDR3 runs 15 residues. CDR1 is SGHTA, CDR2 FQGNSA, per germline. Trimming stripped 0 bases from V and 2 bases from J, with 10 bases between. This CDR3 is CASSLAGRVNTEAFF. CDR3 bases: TGTGCCAGCAGCTTAGCCGGCAGGGTAAACACTGAAGCTTTCTTT.

This clone was seen a handful of times. The V call is TRBV7-2, the J call TRBJ1-2; 7 bases agree with TRBD1. The germline V gene encodes CDR1 SGHTA and CDR2 FQGNSA. The CDR3 covers 17 residues. V was pared by 3 bases and J by 0 bases, with 10 bases of the junction left unmatched. The CDR3 reads CASSFQTGQPANYGYTF. The DNA of the CDR3 is TGTGCCAGCAGCTTTCAAACGGGACAGCCCGCTAACTATGGCTACACCTTC.